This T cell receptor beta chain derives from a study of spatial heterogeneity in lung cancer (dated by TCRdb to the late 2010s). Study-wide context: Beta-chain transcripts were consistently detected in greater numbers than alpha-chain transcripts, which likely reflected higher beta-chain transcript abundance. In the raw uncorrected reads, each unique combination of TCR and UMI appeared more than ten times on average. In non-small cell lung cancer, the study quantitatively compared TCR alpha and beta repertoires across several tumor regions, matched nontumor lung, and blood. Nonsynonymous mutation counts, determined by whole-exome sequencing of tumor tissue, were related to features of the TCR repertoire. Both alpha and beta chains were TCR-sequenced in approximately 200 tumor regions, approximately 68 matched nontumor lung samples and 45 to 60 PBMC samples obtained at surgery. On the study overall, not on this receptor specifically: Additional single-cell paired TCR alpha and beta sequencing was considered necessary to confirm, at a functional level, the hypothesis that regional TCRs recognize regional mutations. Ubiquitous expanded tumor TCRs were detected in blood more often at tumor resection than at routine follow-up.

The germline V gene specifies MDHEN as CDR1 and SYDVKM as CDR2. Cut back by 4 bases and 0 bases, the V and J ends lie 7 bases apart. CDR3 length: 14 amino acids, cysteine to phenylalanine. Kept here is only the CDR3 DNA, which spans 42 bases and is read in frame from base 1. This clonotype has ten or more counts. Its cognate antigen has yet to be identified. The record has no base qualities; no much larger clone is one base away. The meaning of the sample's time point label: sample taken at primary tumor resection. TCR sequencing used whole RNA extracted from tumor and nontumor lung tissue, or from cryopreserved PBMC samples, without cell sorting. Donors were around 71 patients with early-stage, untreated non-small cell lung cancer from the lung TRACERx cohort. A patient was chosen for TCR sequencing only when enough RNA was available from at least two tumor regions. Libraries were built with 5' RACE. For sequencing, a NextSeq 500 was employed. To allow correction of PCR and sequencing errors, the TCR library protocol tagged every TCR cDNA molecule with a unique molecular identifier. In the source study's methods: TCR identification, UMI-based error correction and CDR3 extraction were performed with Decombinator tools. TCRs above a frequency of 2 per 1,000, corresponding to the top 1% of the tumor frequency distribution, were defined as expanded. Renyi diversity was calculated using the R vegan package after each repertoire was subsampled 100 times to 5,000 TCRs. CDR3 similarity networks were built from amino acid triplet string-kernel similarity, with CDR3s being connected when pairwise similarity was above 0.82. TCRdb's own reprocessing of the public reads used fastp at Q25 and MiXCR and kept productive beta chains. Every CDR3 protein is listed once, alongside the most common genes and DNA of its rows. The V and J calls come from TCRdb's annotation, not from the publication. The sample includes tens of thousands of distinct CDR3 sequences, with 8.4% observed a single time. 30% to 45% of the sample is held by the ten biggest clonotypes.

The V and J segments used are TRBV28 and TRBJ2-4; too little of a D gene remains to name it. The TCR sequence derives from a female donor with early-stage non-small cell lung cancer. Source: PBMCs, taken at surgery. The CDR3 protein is CASSSGGAKNIQYF. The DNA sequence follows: TGTGCCAGCAGTTCGGGTGGAGCCAAAAACATTCAGTACTTC.